This T cell receptor (beta chain) stems from a study of cytomegalovirus exposure and HLA in healthy donors (dated by TCRdb to the late 2010s). Background on the whole study: In an earlier analysis of some 610 of the donors, around 290 Gb of sequence data and 120 million or so unique TCR beta sequences from about 179 million T cells were reported. Along with the roughly 670-subject first cohort, a separate validation cohort of around 110 different subjects was used. An early release that covered several hundred HLA-typed donors contained approximately 320 gigabases of sequencing data and tens of millions of unique TCR sequences. Among some 410 genotyped donors of the cohort, an average of 235,054 unique TCR beta nucleotide sequences were sequenced per donor, around 20% of them non-productive. The genetic ancestry cluster associated with self-reported Caucasian donors included about four fifths of the roughly 390 genotyped donors. To decide whether each TCR beta V gene segment behaved as functional or pseudogenic, an earlier analysis of some 600 of the donors relied on high-throughput TCR beta sequencing. A later genetic analysis took genome-wide SNP genotypes for about 55% of the 666 donors and used that subset as a discovery cohort. Rather than using new phenotypic data, the later analysis identified candidate immune exposures from TCR beta sequences and from how often those sequences occurred across donors. The number of typed donors differed by locus: about 629-630 for A, B, C, DRB1 and DQB1; approximately 520 for DQA1; 606 for DPA1; and some 450 for DPB1. Because of strong linkage in the cohort, five DR-DQ haplotypes were treated as single units for association and clustering. The study combined high-throughput TCR immunosequencing, statistical association of individual TCRs with disease status, and machine learning to predict cytomegalovirus infection status. Using immunosequencing, the study profiled T cell repertoires from 666 subjects and related those repertoires to cytomegalovirus serostatus. Donor age, sex, ethnicity and CMV serostatus were collected together with the repertoire data. Class I and class II HLA loci were covered by the typing at four-digit resolution. Every repertoire in the discovery cohort had been generated on one and the same sequencing platform. In a later analysis, previously published TCR beta repertoires from more than 500 donors were re-analyzed and high-resolution HLA genotyping was added so that TCR occurrence patterns could be studied. The study was designed to test whether signatures of past pathogen exposure could be identified by cataloging public T cell receptors.

In the germline V gene, CDR1 corresponds to SGHVS and CDR2 to FQNEAQ. The CDR3 runs 16 residues from the cysteine to the phenylalanine. The kept DNA is CDR3 alone, 48 bases in frame from the first base. The germline V end is reduced by 5 bases and the J end by 6 bases; junction bases left unmatched: 13. Study-wide findings and limitations: Some IMGT-functional V segments, including TRBV6-2 and TRBV6-3, could not be told apart with the 87-base-pair reads, so those segments were excluded. About 15 rarely observed V segments, including chromosome 9 orphons, were excluded from the earlier analysis of approximately 600 of the donors because counts were too low. The only immune exposure information available for the cohort was CMV serostatus. Three of the identified cytomegalovirus-associated TCR beta chains were confirmed in vitro to be specific for cytomegalovirus antigens. Most TCR sequences were observed very rarely across donors, whereas some public TCRs were present in many individuals. An earlier analysis of approximately 540 of the donors showed that most TCR beta V segments appeared in productive rearrangements either about 87% or about 30% of the time, which broadly matched IMGT annotations. Cytomegalovirus status was reported to be diagnosed by the classifier with high specificity and sensitivity in both the original and validation cohorts. Several of the top co-occurrence clusters appeared to be linked to parvovirus B19, influenza, CMV and Epstein-Barr virus, according to a later analysis. An association between a missense DCLRE1C variant and V-gene and J-gene trimming of TCR beta chains was found in a later genetic analysis and replicated in an independent cohort. A cluster of highly shared sequence variants was judged likely to be a technical artifact of the sequencing pipeline. Linkage disequilibrium might explain the correlated functional status among segregating V segments, but an unknown experimental factor could not be ruled out. Compared with equally common non-associated chains, HLA-associated TCR beta chains in a later analysis were more clonally expanded and had lower generation probabilities. Because HLA typing was missing for some donors at each locus, association tests included only the typed subset. The cohort was sequenced for TCR beta chains only, and without alpha or paired-chain data the features that could be detected were limited. A further reported finding was that TCR beta sequences accurately predicted the HLA-A and HLA-B alleles for most subjects in the first cohort. Sequencing depth was assumed to be roughly uniform across donors in the presence/absence analyses, though that assumption may not hold. According to the authors, the approach could potentially be generalized to other disease states and immunological phenotypes. In a later analysis, most CMV-associated TCR beta chains were found to appear HLA-restricted, with HLA associations seemingly driven largely by CMV exposure. In a later genetic analysis, fewer N-insertions in productive TCRs were reported among donors in an Asian-associated ancestry cluster than the roughly 700-donor mean. According to a later analysis, TCR association rates differed among HLA loci, with DRB1 alleles showing the most associated TCRs and HLA-C alleles showing the fewest. In the study, 150 to 200 TCR beta chains were listed as associated with cytomegalovirus. Strong co-occurrence of HLA alleles, especially DR and DQ, made assigning TCR associations to individual alleles difficult. At a false discovery rate of 0.05, a later analysis linked 15,000 to 20,000 TCR beta sequences to specific HLA alleles.

This clone was seen only a few times. Its cognate antigen has yet to be identified. Nothing much larger sits one base from this clone, and base qualities are not available. Receptors were amplified or captured by the immunoSEQ multiplex PCR assay. For the multiplex PCR, a mixture combining 60 forward primers for TCR Vbeta segments and 13 reverse primers for TCR Jbeta segments was used. The CDR3 region of rearranged TCR beta genes was amplified from genomic DNA by a multiplex PCR assay. The amplified TCR beta libraries were sequenced on the Illumina HiSeq System as 87-base-pair reads. Under the source paper's analysis protocol: A later analysis tallied tens of millions of unique TCR beta chains across the 700 or so repertoires, and some 10 million of those chains were shared by two or more donors. To remove PCR and sequencing errors, raw reads were error-corrected and collapsed into unique sequences using a nearest-neighbor algorithm that merged closely related sequences. To assign V, D and J gene segments, CDR3 sequences were aligned to IMGT reference sequences. Each retained sequence needed at least a six-nucleotide match to both a V gene segment and a J gene segment. Rearrangements were called productive when the CDR3 lacked stop codons and stayed in frame with V and J; all others were non-productive. Following IMGT convention, CDR3 was defined as the stretch from the second conserved V-encoded cysteine to the conserved J-encoded phenylalanine. In an earlier analysis of more than 550 of the donors, sequences lacking an unambiguous match to a single V gene segment were excluded. An earlier analysis of a few hundred of the donors called V segments functional above 56.7% productive rearrangements and segregating when the between-donor standard deviation exceeded 5%. A statistical classification framework was built to diagnose cytomegalovirus status from the catalog of TCR beta chain sequences. A later analysis assigned V and J genes by comparing TCR nucleotide sequences with IMGT/GENE-DB human TR gene sequences. Using the TCRdist pipeline, a later analysis assigned CDR3 sequences along with most-parsimonious VDJ recombination scenarios. In a later analysis, every TCR beta chain was defined by the combination of its CDR3 amino acid sequence and its V-gene family, and reads without a unique V-gene family were dropped. In a later analysis, a few hundred highly shared, low-generation-probability nucleotide sequences were removed to address suspected cross-contamination and a sequencing artifact. For each public chain, a later analysis derived a clonal expansion index from normalized ranks of inferred template counts within each repertoire. Generation probabilities in a later analysis came from a VDJ recombination model fitted to out-of-frame rearrangements, and those results were checked against IGoR. Hypergeometric tests were used in a later analysis to score TCR-TCR, TCR-HLA and TCR-CMV co-occurrence, with a repertoire-size bias correction applied to the TCR pairs. In a later analysis, false discovery rates were estimated by permuting HLA or CMV assignments 20 times. A later analysis grouped co-occurring TCRs with DBSCAN, adding TCRdist sequence similarity when clustering within HLA-allele-positive subsets. Co-occurrence clustering excluded repertoires with fewer than 30,000 or more than 120,000 public chains, plus five with anomalous nucleotide sharing. The table comes from immuneACCESS by way of TCRdb, which keeps in-frame sequences with V and J called. Part of the clones is missing from these tables; in studies checked, under half for an unresolved V gene and the rest for unknown reasons. The DNA gave D and trimming, while V, J and clone size come from that table. The table for this sample lists under 150,000 clones; roughly four fifths of them were counted only once. Together, the top ten hold roughly 1.9% of the sample.

The cohort consisted of more than 650 healthy bone marrow donors. At the time of sampling, all cohort members were nominally healthy, though unrecorded immune exposures were likely present. The donor was CMV seronegative and was included in the group of 352 seronegative cohort members. Each donor provided a peripheral blood sample, and peripheral blood mononuclear cells were used for TCR beta sequencing. Genomic DNA was extracted from the blood cell samples with the Qiagen DNeasy Blood Extraction Kit. What was sequenced was PBMCs. The TCR was taken from a woman between 50 and 59 years old in good health and CMV-seronegative. Here the chain combines TRBV7-8 and TRBJ2-1, with 7 bases matching TRBD2. The CDR3 loop reads CASSPGVGGSLNEQFF. The DNA is TGTGCCAGCAGCCCCGGGGTGGGAGGGAGTCTCAATGAGCAGTTCTTC.